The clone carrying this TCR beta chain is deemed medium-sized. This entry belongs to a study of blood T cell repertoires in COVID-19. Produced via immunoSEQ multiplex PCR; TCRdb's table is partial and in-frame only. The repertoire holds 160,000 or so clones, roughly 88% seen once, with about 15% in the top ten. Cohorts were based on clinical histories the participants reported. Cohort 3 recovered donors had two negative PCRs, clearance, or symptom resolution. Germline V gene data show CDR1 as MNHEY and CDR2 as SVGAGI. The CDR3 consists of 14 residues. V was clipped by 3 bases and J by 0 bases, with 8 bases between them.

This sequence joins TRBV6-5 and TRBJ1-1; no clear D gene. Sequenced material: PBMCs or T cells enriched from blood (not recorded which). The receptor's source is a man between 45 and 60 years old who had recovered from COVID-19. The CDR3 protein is CASSYSGMNTEAFF. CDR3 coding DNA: TGTGCCAGCAGTTATTCCGGGATGAACACTGAAGCTTTCTTT.